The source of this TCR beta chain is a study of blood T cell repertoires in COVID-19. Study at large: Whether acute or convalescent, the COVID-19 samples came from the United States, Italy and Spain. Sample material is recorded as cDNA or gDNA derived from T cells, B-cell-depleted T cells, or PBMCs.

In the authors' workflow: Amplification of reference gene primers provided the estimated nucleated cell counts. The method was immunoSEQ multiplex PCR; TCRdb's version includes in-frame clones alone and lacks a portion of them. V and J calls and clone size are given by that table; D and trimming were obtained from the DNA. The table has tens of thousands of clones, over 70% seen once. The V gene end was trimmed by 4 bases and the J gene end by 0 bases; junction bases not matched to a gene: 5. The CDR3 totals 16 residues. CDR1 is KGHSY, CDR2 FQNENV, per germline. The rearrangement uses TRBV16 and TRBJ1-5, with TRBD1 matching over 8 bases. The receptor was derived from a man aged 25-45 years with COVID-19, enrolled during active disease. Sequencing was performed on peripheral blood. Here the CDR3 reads CASSRQGSYSNQPQHF. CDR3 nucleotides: TGTGCCAGCAGCCGACAGGGGTCCTATAGCAATCAGCCCCAGCATTTT.